This T cell receptor beta chain was profiled in a study of early T cells in non-severe SARS-CoV-2 infection (dated by TCRdb to 2020 to 2023). In terms of the full investigation: Bulk RNA from unsorted whole blood was used for TCR sequencing, so alpha and beta chains could not be paired. Broader findings and caveats from the paper: Matching against VDJdb was skewed toward anti-spike CD8 responses, likely underestimated virus-specific expansions, and missed private and CD4 specificities.

Libraries were prepared through 5' RACE. The sample was run on a NextSeq 500. The TCR library protocol attached unique molecular identifiers to individual cDNA molecules to correct for sequencing error and PCR bias. Both TCR alpha and beta chains were sequenced, and tight co-correlation was observed between alpha and beta sequence abundances in each sample. As for the original processing: Decombinator V4 was used to annotate the V gene, J gene and CDR3 of the TCR sequences. Expanded TCRs were defined as changing significantly between any two time points under a Poisson model with p below 0.0001. TCR abundances were normalised to the total number of TCRs sequenced per sample and expressed as counts per million. TRAV1-2 paired with TRAJ12, TRAJ20 or TRAJ33 defined MAIT TCRs, while TRAV10 paired with TRAJ18 defined iNKT TCRs. VDJdb, accessed 1 November 2021, was searched for CMV, EBV and SARS-CoV-2 annotated TCRs, with TCRs annotated for multiple antigens excluded. TCRdb cleaned the public reads at Q25 with fastp, built clones with MiXCR and kept in-frame beta chains. Here each entry gathers all rows of one CDR3 protein and keeps the most common genes and DNA. The authors' filters were not applied to this entry. This sample gives more than 65,000 distinct CDR3 sequences in total; approximately 12% of them show up just once. Around 1.3% of the sample is held by the ten biggest clonotypes.

The V end gives up 5 bases and the J end 6 bases, leaving 18 bases in the junction not matched to a gene. From cysteine to phenylalanine, the CDR3 is 17 amino acids long. Solely the CDR3 DNA is kept, with 51 bases framed from the first base. The CDR1 and CDR2 encoded by the germline V gene (reference sequence) are SEHNR and FQNEAQ. On this clonotype: What antigen it recognizes has not been identified. Within one base of it there is no much larger clone, and no base qualities were kept.

Set within a cohort of healthcare workers in London, UK, this nested case-control study involved weekly PCR testing of nasopharyngeal swabs along with blood sampling. Healthcare workers were recruited during the week of the UK lockdown, between 23 and 31 March 2020, and followed weekly for up to 16 weeks. The source of this sequence is an adult who was a healthcare worker with PCR-confirmed SARS-CoV-2 infection or an uninfected control (not recorded which). This receptor chain uses TRBV7-9 and TRBJ1-1, with 7 bases matching TRBD1. Sequencing used whole blood. The CDR3 reads as follows: CASSPTFRQGLVAEAFF. The nucleotides are TGTGCCAGCAGCCCAACCTTTCGACAGGGTTTGGTAGCTGAAGCTTTCTTT.